The 10 T cell receptor beta chains below come from one sample, sequenced in a study of early T cells in non-severe SARS-CoV-2 infection. TCRdb passed the 5' RACE reads through MiXCR, listing each CDR3 protein once. The sample carries tens of thousands of distinct CDR3 sequences, 7.5% to 10% recorded once. Sequenced input: whole blood. These receptors were taken from an adult who was a healthcare worker with PCR-confirmed SARS-CoV-2 infection or an uninfected control (not recorded which).

Turning to this clonotype: A clone one base away is much larger, so this may be a read error. CDR3 loop: CSASRQGDTIYF. The CDR3 DNA follows: TGCAGCGCCTCGAGACAGGGAGACACCATATATTTT. This chain links TRBV29-1 with TRBJ1-3, with TRBD1 matching over 7 bases. V lost 7 bases to trimming and J lost 8 bases; unmatched junction nucleotides: 8. The germline V gene has CDR1 SQVTM and CDR2 ANQGSEA. The CDR3 spans 12 residues.

The chain's CDR3 is CASSLVAAGYNEQFF. In DNA form, the CDR3 reads TGCGCCAGCAGCTTGGTAGCGGCGGGATACAATGAGCAGTTCTTC. The chain employs TRBV5-1 and TRBJ2-1; tentatively, D is TRBD2 (6 bases). The V end lost 0 bases, the J end lost 4 bases, and 11 bases lay between the germline ends. The CDR3 length is 15 residues. Germline CDR1 SGHRS, CDR2 YFSETQ.

In its sample, this clonotype was seen many times. V and J are TRBV4-2 and TRBJ1-1; 9 positions agree with TRBD1. V lost 4 bases and J lost 4; bases outside the gene matches: 7. In germline, CDR1 is LGHNA, CDR2 YNFKEQ. CDR3 length equals 15 residues. The CDR3 nucleotides are TGTGCCAGCAGCCGTGCCGGGACAGGGACCACTGAAGCTTTCTTT. Protein sequence: CASSRAGTGTTEAFF.

This sequence joins TRBV12-3 or TRBV12-4 and TRBJ1-5; D is perhaps TRBD1 (5 bases). CDR3 length: 13 residues. The ends were cut back, 6 bases at V and 1 base at J, with 7 bases in the middle. The CDR3: CASRGESNQPQHF. The DNA for the CDR3 is TGTGCCAGCAGGGGGGAGAGCAATCAGCCCCAGCATTTT.

This clonotype was found many times. V is TRBV6-6 and J is TRBJ1-2, with D maybe TRBD1 (6 bases). This CDR3 contains 14 residues. V was clipped by 6 bases and J by 10 bases, with 21 bases between them. The germline V gene has CDR1 MNHNY and CDR2 SVGAGI (reference sequence). The CDR3 here is CASSHTGGLADYTF. CDR3 coding DNA: TGTGCCAGCAGCCACACCGGGGGCTTGGCTGACTACACCTTC.

To note about this clonotype: A much more abundant neighbour one base away suggests this may be a read error. The chain uses TRBV5-5 and TRBJ2-3; TRBD1 is a possible D gene (5 bases). This CDR3 has 14 amino acids. Germline V gene data show CDR1 as SGHKS and CDR2 as YYEKEE (reference sequence). The CDR3 loop reads CTSSYQGSTDTQYF. CDR3 nucleotide sequence: TGTACCAGCAGCTATCAGGGAAGCACAGATACGCAGTATTTT.

There are a few counts of this clonotype. The chain combines TRBV20-1 with TRBJ2-4; D uncertain. The CDR3 contains 13 residues. V was trimmed by 3 bases and J by 4 bases, leaving 10 bases between them. From germline, CDR1 is DFQATT and CDR2 SNEGSKA (reference sequence). CDR3 bases: TGCAGTGCTAGTCAGGCAGGAAAAAACATTCAGTACTTC. Translating it yields CSASQAGKNIQYF.

This chain links TRBV20-1 with TRBJ2-3; 8 bases map to TRBD2. This CDR3 region has 15 residues. V trimming: 6 bases; J trimming: 6 bases; junction bases outside the gene matches: 14. In germline, CDR1 is DFQATT, CDR2 SNEGSKA (reference sequence). The CDR3: CSAPNRASGRDTQYF. DNA of the CDR3: TGCAGTGCCCCGAACAGGGCTAGCGGGCGTGATACGCAGTATTTT.

The table lists this clonotype with many counts. V and J are TRBV7-8 and TRBJ2-7; TRBD1 agrees at 9 bases. The CDR3 is 13 amino acids. V shed 5 bases and J 7 bases; nucleotides not matched to a gene: 6. Germline V gene data show CDR1 as SGHVS and CDR2 as FQNEAQ. CDR3 nucleotide sequence: TGTGCCAGCAGCCGGGACAGGGAGAGGGAGCAGTACTTC. Translation: CASSRDREREQYF.

This clonotype was observed at least ten times. The rearrangement links TRBV11-3 to TRBJ2-1; 11 bases align to TRBD2. Germline V gives CDR1 SGHNT, CDR2 YENEEA. This CDR3 is 16 amino acids long. Trimming took 1 base from V and 6 from J; bases not matched to a gene: 5. CDR3 nucleotides: TGTGCCAGCAGCTTAGGGATAGCGGGAGGGAGCAATGAGCAGTTCTTC. Amino acid sequence: CASSLGIAGGSNEQFF.